The next 24 T cell receptor beta chains were all read from a single sample in a study of blood T cell repertoires in COVID-19. Clones were read by immunoSEQ multiplex PCR, and TCRdb kept only the in-frame ones, dropping some. The sample shows about 210,000 clones, approximately 90% of them seen only once. The sequenced sample was peripheral blood. The receptors derive from a man between 65 and 85 years old with acute or convalescent COVID-19.

The chain employs TRBV5-4 and TRBJ1-1, with 7 bases identical to TRBD1. Trimming at V came to 4 bases and at J to 4 bases, leaving 4 bases not matched to a gene. Per germline, CDR1 SGHNT and CDR2 YYREEE (reference sequence). This CDR3 is built from 13 residues. The CDR3 reads CASSRQGRTEAFF. The CDR3 region has the DNA TGTGCCAGCAGCCGACAGGGTCGCACTGAAGCTTTCTTT.

The chain links TRBV28 to TRBJ2-7; the match to TRBD1 covers 8 bases. The CDR3 loop spans 14 amino acids. The V gene's germline CDR1 is MDHEN and CDR2 SYDVKM. Trimming at V came to 6 bases and at J to 4 bases, leaving 8 bases not matched to a gene. CDR3 loop: CASSLQGAKYEQYF. The CDR3 region has the DNA TGTGCCAGCAGCCTGCAGGGGGCGAAGTACGAGCAGTACTTC.

The chain couples TRBV19 to TRBJ2-1, with 8 nucleotides matching TRBD2. V was pared by 3 bases and J by 5 bases, with 9 bases of the junction left unmatched. The CDR3 length is 16 residues. CDR1 and CDR2 (germline): LNHDA, SQIVND (reference sequence). The CDR3 is CASSIMSTSANNEQFF. In DNA, the CDR3 is TGTGCCAGTAGTATCATGTCGACTAGCGCTAACAATGAGCAGTTCTTC.

This clone was seen once. This sequence joins TRBV28 and TRBJ2-5; possible D gene TRBD2, 6 bases. Trimming stripped 0 bases from V and 4 bases from J, with 12 bases between. This CDR3 contains 15 residues. Germline V gene lookup returns CDR1 MDHEN and CDR2 SYDVKM. The CDR3 DNA is TGTGCCAGCAGTTTATGGCGGGGAAGGGGAGAGACCCAGTACTTC. Translated, it gives CASSLWRGRGETQYF.

This clone was recorded a few times. The rearrangement uses TRBV7-3 and TRBJ1-1, with 9 bases lining up with TRBD1. V was pared by 5 bases and J by 2 bases, with 3 bases of the junction left unmatched. CDR1 SGHTA and CDR2 FQGTGA come from the germline V gene. This CDR3 is 14 amino acids long. In DNA form, the CDR3 reads TGTGCCAGCAGCATGACAGGGGGAAACACTGAAGCTTTCTTT. Protein product: CASSMTGGNTEAFF.

The chain has TRBV5-4 and TRBJ2-5; D not resolved. Between the trimmed V and J ends, which lost 5 bases and 1 base, there was a span of 12 bases. Germline lookup yields CDR1 SGHNT and CDR2 YYREEE (reference sequence). This CDR3 contains 14 residues. The CDR3 DNA is TGTGCCAGCAGTTCCTCCCCCTTCCAAGAGACCCAGTACTTC. Translating it yields CASSSSPFQETQYF.

The rearrangement uses TRBV11-1 and TRBJ2-7; 8 bases align to TRBD1. The germline CDR1 and CDR2 sequences are SGHAT and FQDESV (reference sequence). V trimming: 1 base; J trimming: 5 bases; junction bases outside the gene matches: 7. The CDR3 contains 15 residues. Written as DNA, the CDR3 is TGTGCCAGCAGCTTAGTCGGACAGGGAAAGAACGAGCAGTACTTC. It encodes CASSLVGQGKNEQYF.

This clone showed up just once. The rearrangement links TRBV13 to TRBJ1-4; 8 nucleotides agree with TRBD1. The CDR3 runs to 16 residues. Trimming at V came to 7 bases and at J to 0 bases, leaving 7 bases not matched to a gene. CDR1 is PRHDT and CDR2 is FYEKMQ in the germline V gene (reference sequence). This CDR3 reads CASTTGQGSTNEKLFF. CDR3 nucleotide sequence: TGTGCCAGCACCACCGGACAGGGCTCAACTAATGAAAAACTGTTTTTT.

The chain combines TRBV21-1 with TRBJ2-5; TRBD2 is taken as the D call from the table, unchecked against the DNA. TRBV21-1 is designated a pseudogene. The CDR3 is 15 residues long. The CDR3 sequence: CASSKGSRAKETQYF. The CDR3 DNA follows: TGTGCCAGCAGCAAAGGGTCGCGGGCGAAAGAGACCCAGTACTTC.

This sequence joins TRBV3-1 (or the pseudogene TRBV3-2) and TRBJ2-7, with D perhaps TRBD2 (6 bases). Germline V gene lookup returns CDR1 LGHDT and CDR2 YNNKEL (reference sequence). The CDR3 spans 15 residues. Trimming stripped 4 bases from V and 2 bases from J, with 15 bases between. In DNA form, the CDR3 reads TGTGCCAGCAGCCGGATGCTAGCGAATGCCTACGAGCAGTACTTC. It specifies CASSRMLANAYEQYF.

This clone has more than one count but fewer than ten. The chain couples TRBV7-8 to TRBJ1-1; no definite D call. The CDR3 has 12 amino acids. The germline V gene has CDR1 SGHVS and CDR2 FQNEAQ. Trimming pared 5 bases from V and 11 bases from J, leaving 15 bases between. The CDR3 bases are TGTGCCAGCAGCCAGCAGGACCGCGGGGCTTTCTTT. Protein: CASSQQDRGAFF.

CDR3 sequence: CASSLVAVPHYGYTF. CDR3 sequence (DNA): TGCGCCAGCAGCTTGGTCGCAGTTCCACACTATGGCTACACCTTC. This chain links TRBV5-1 with TRBJ1-2; D remains ambiguous. Germline values: CDR1 SGHRS, CDR2 YFSETQ. The CDR3 is 15 amino acids. V lost 0 bases, J lost 3 bases, and 12 bases lay in between.

The count of this clone is one. V and J are TRBV2 and TRBJ2-1; D remains ambiguous. Germline V gene sequence: CDR1 SNHLY, CDR2 FYNNEI. The CDR3 extends over 13 amino acids. Between the trimmed V and J ends, which lost 5 bases and 9 bases, there was a span of 14 bases. DNA for the CDR3: TGTGCCAGCAGTATAAGCGTAGTTGGTGAGCAGTTCTTC. It translates to CASSISVVGEQFF.

This clone was detected a few times. This sequence joins TRBV24-1 and TRBJ2-1; possible D gene TRBD2, 6 bases. Deletions cut 9 bases from V and 6 bases from J, with 14 bases between. The CDR3 loop spans 13 amino acids. The germline CDR1 and CDR2 sequences are KGHDR and SFDVKD. CDR3 sequence (DNA): TGTGCCACCGGGACGGGGAGGCTCAATGAGCAGTTCTTC. As protein: CATGTGRLNEQFF.

This chain uses TRBV5-1 with TRBJ2-7, with 10 bases matching TRBD1. This CDR3 is 15 amino acids long. V shed 3 bases and J 9 bases; nucleotides not matched to a gene: 12. The germline CDR1 and CDR2 sequences are SGHRS and YFSETQ. The CDR3 protein is CASSSGQGSSTVQYF. Written as DNA, the CDR3 is TGCGCCAGCAGCTCGGGACAGGGGTCCTCTACGGTGCAGTACTTC.

The chain is built from TRBV18 and TRBJ2-1; 14 bases map to TRBD2. Trimming took 3 bases from V and 7 from J; bases not matched to a gene: 8. From germline, CDR1 is KGHSH and CDR2 LQKENI. This CDR3 region has 17 residues. The CDR3 loop reads CASSPTGLAGEFNEQFF. In DNA form, the CDR3 reads TGTGCCAGCTCACCCACGGGACTAGCGGGAGAGTTTAATGAGCAGTTCTTC.

The genes are TRBV5-4 and TRBJ2-3; D ambiguous. This CDR3 is built from 14 residues. Germline V gene sequence: CDR1 SGHNT, CDR2 YYREEE (reference sequence). The germline V and J ends were trimmed by 0 bases and 0 bases, with 5 bases remaining between them. CDR3 DNA: TGTGCCAGCAGCTTGGCGAGGAGCACAGATACGCAGTATTTT. As protein: CASSLARSTDTQYF. The full variable domain, rest sourced from reference TRBV5-4 and TRBJ2-3, is ETGVTQSPTHLIKTRGQQVTLRCSSQSGHNTVSWYQQALGQGPQFIFQYYREEENGRGNFPPRFSGLQFPNYSSELNVNALELDDSALYLCASSLARSTDTQYFGPGTRLTVL.

This chain connects TRBV29-1 to TRBJ2-7; no firm D call. Germline V gene sequence: CDR1 SQVTM, CDR2 ANQGSEA. The CDR3 sequence is 14 residues long. V was cut by 2 bases and J by 0 bases, with 11 bases left in between. CDR3 amino acids: CSVESFESSYEQYF. In DNA, the CDR3 is TGCAGCGTTGAATCGTTTGAGAGCTCCTACGAGCAGTACTTC.

V gene TRBV5-5 combines with J gene TRBJ2-7, with D maybe TRBD2 (6 bases). Germline V gene data show CDR1 as SGHKS and CDR2 as YYEKEE (reference sequence). There are 14 residues in the CDR3. V shed 3 bases and J shed 0 bases, with 10 bases lying between them. CDR3 amino acids: CASSWSGSSYEQYF. CDR3 nucleotides: TGTGCCAGCAGCTGGTCCGGGAGCTCCTACGAGCAGTACTTC. The variable domain in full, completed from reference TRBV5-5 and TRBJ2-7, reads DAGVTQSPTHLIKTRGQQVTLRCSPISGHKSVSWYQQVLGQGPQFIFQYYEKEERGRGNFPDRFSARQFPNYSSELNVNALLLGDSALYLCASSWSGSSYEQYFGPGTRLTVT.

This clone was observed a handful of times. The J gene is TRBJ1-5, the V gene TRBV3-1 (or the pseudogene TRBV3-2); 9 nucleotides align to TRBD1. J lost 5 bases, V lost 4 bases, and 0 bases had no gene match. The CDR3 has 13 amino acids. Germline CDR1 LGHDT, CDR2 YNNKEL (reference sequence). DNA for the CDR3: TGTGCCAGCAGCCGGGACAGGGATCAGCCCCAGCATTTT. Its translation is CASSRDRDQPQHF.

The chain recombines TRBV25-1 with TRBJ2-7; possibly TRBD1 for D (6 bases). CDR1 is MGHDK and CDR2 is SYGVNS in the germline V gene. The CDR3 covers 15 residues. Trimming stripped 6 bases from V and 0 bases from J, with 15 bases between. The DNA for the CDR3 is TGTGCCAGCAGGGACGACAAGGGGGTCTCCTACGAGCAGTACTTC. Translating gives CASRDDKGVSYEQYF.

J is TRBJ1-2 and V is TRBV7-2; TRBD1 matches at 10 bases. Germline assignment: CDR1 SGHTA and CDR2 FQGNSA. The CDR3 has 15 residues. The V and J ends lost 1 base and 7 bases, in that order; junction bases with no gene match: 6. The CDR3 reads CASSLGPGTGAGYTF. The CDR3 DNA sequence: TGTGCCAGCAGCTTAGGCCCCGGGACAGGGGCTGGCTACACCTTC.

This chain uses TRBV11-2 with TRBJ2-7; maybe TRBD1 (5 bases). Germline-derived CDR1 and CDR2 are SGHAT and FQNNGV. V lost 3 bases and J 11 bases, leaving 11 bases between the germline ends. The CDR3 consists of 11 residues. In nucleotides, the CDR3 is TGTGCCAGCAGCTTTGGGGCCCAAGAGTACTTC. It encodes CASSFGAQEYF.

The CDR3 loop is CAISPRGQYTDTQYF. The CDR3 nucleotides read TGTGCCATCTCGCCAAGGGGACAGTACACAGATACGCAGTATTTT. The genes are TRBV28 and TRBJ2-3; 7 positions match TRBD1. The J segment lost 2 bases and the V segment lost 10 bases, leaving 12 bases of the junction unmatched. Germline CDR1 and CDR2: MDHEN and SYDVKM. This CDR3 has 15 amino acids.